This is a list of T cell receptor beta chains from one sample in a study of early T cells in non-severe SARS-CoV-2 infection. TCRdb re-derived calls from the 5' RACE reads in MiXCR, one entry per CDR3 protein. The table includes more than 25,000 distinct CDR3 sequences, about 2.7% detected once. The sequenced sample consisted of whole blood. The receptors were gathered from an adult who was a healthcare worker with PCR-confirmed SARS-CoV-2 infection or an uninfected control (not recorded which). Both conserved end residues are part of each CDR3. D genes are given only for firm matches. Where a row states a size, it is once, few, many or the class of an expanded clone; other rows omit it.

j_call v_call clone_size d_call cdr3_nt cdr3_aa
TRBJ2-4 TRBV7-3 few TRBD2 TGTGCCAGCAGCCTCAAGGGGGGACTAGCGTCGGACTTCGCCAAAAACATTCAGTACTTC CASSLKGGLASDFAKNIQYF
TRBJ1-2 TRBV27 many NA TGTGCCAGCAGTCGCCTTCCTAGGGACGGCAACTATGGCTACACCTTC CASSRLPRDGNYGYTF
TRBJ2-3 TRBV7-2 many TRBD2 TGTGCCAGCAACAAACTAGCGGGGGGCTCTGATACGCAGTATTTT CASNKLAGGSDTQYF
TRBJ2-5 TRBV5-1 many TRBD2 TGCGCCAGCAGCACGGGCTTAGCGGGACCTAACCCCGGAGAGACCCAGTACTTC CASSTGLAGPNPGETQYF
TRBJ2-5 TRBV5-1 many NA TGCGCCAGCAGCTTCACACCGACAGGCCAAGAGACCCAGTACTTC CASSFTPTGQETQYF
TRBJ2-3 TRBV19 many NA TGTGCCAGTAGTATAGGGGTTGCGCCTCTCACAGATACGCAGTATTTT CASSIGVAPLTDTQYF
TRBJ2-2 TRBV6-2/TRBV6-3 many TRBD2 TGTGCCAGCAGCTCTTGGGGGGGCACCGGGGAGCTGTTTTTT CASSSWGGTGELFF
TRBJ2-3 TRBV10-3 many NA TGTGCCATCAGTGACCTTCAAGGACAGCTCAACACAGATACGCAGTATTTT CAISDLQGQLNTDTQYF
TRBJ2-1 TRBV29-1 many TRBD2 TGCAGCGTTGGAGGACTAGCGCGAAATGAGCAGTTCTTC CSVGGLARNEQFF
TRBJ1-5 TRBV18 many NA TGTGCCAGCTCCCCATCCGGCAATCAGCCCCAGCATTTT CASSPSGNQPQHF
TRBJ1-5 TRBV5-5 many TRBD1 TGTGCCAGCAGCTCGAAATATTTTTCCCGGACAGGCGGCAATCAGCCCCAGCATTTT CASSSKYFSRTGGNQPQHF
TRBJ2-5 TRBV3-1 NA NA TGTGCCAGCAGCCAAGATTGGGGACTGGAGGCTGTGGAGACCCAGTACTTC CASSQDWGLEAVETQYF
TRBJ2-1 TRBV19 many TRBD2 TGTGCCAGTACTAGGACTAGCTTCAACAATGAGCAGTTCTTC CASTRTSFNNEQFF
TRBJ2-2 TRBV30 few NA TGTGCCTGGAGTCGGCTAGCTGTAACCGGGGAGCTGTTTTTT CAWSRLAVTGELFF
TRBJ1-5 TRBV7-9 many NA TGTGCCAGCAGCTTAGCATCCCACAGGGATAGCAATCAGCCCCAGCATTTT CASSLASHRDSNQPQHF
TRBJ2-3 TRBV12-3/TRBV12-4 NA TRBD2 TGTGCCAGCAGTTTTGGGAATAACCTAGCGGGGGAGTTCACAGATACGCAGTATTTT CASSFGNNLAGEFTDTQYF
TRBJ1-1 TRBV5-6 many NA TGTGCCAGCAGCGTGGGGGTACGGGTACAAGCTTTCTTT CASSVGVRVQAFF
TRBJ2-1 TRBV6-5 many NA TGTGCCAGTACTCATCGGGGTGAGCAGTTCTTC CASTHRGEQFF
TRBJ2-1 TRBV5-1 many TRBD1 TGCGCCAGCAGCCTTTTATCGGGACAGACCAATGAGCAGTTCTTC CASSLLSGQTNEQFF
TRBJ1-5 TRBV19 many TRBD1 TGTGCCAGTACCGCAGACAGGGGTTTAGGAAGCAATCAGCCCCAGCATTTT CASTADRGLGSNQPQHF
TRBJ2-1 TRBV7-2 many NA TGTGCCAGCAGCTCCCGGGGGGCAGTAGTCAATGAGCAGTTCTTC CASSSRGAVVNEQFF
TRBJ1-6 TRBV9 many NA TGTGCCAGCAGCGCAACAGGGAATTCACCCCTCCACTTT CASSATGNSPLHF
TRBJ2-2 TRBV6-6 many NA TGTGCCAGCAACTACGATTCGACCGGGACGTCGGACACCGGGGAGCTGTTTTTT CASNYDSTGTSDTGELFF
TRBJ1-1 TRBV20-1 many TRBD1 TGCAGTGCTAGGGAAGGACAGGGGTCGTTCAAAGCTTTCTTT CSAREGQGSFKAFF
TRBJ1-1 TRBV12-3/TRBV12-4 many NA TGTGCCATCCTGCCTCCTTTGAACACTGAAGCTTTCTTT CAILPPLNTEAFF
TRBJ2-3 TRBV29-1 many NA TGCAGCGTTCGAGGAGAGCCGCGCAGGGGGGCAGATACGCAGTATTTT CSVRGEPRRGADTQYF
TRBJ2-1 TRBV5-6 many NA TGTGCCAGCAGCTTGGATCGGAGAACCATGATCTTC CASSLDRRTMIF
TRBJ1-5 TRBV5-5 many NA TGTGCCAGCAGCCCGCCGGGGGCCGAGCAGCCCCAGCATTTT CASSPPGAEQPQHF
TRBJ2-3 TRBV5-1 many NA TGCGCCAGCAGCCCGACGACTAGTACAGATACGCAGTATTTT CASSPTTSTDTQYF
TRBJ2-1 TRBV4-2 many NA TGTGCCAGCAGCCAAGACTGGGACGGCTCCTACAATGAGCAGTTCTTC CASSQDWDGSYNEQFF
TRBJ2-2 TRBV4-1 many NA TGCGCCAGCAGCCAAGTAGTGGTTGACCCCGGGGAGCTGTTTTTT CASSQVVVDPGELFF
TRBJ2-1 TRBV30 few NA TGTGCCCACGAAACATCCCCGGGGGATGAGCAGTTCTTC CAHETSPGDEQFF